The rows below give T cell receptor beta chains drawn from one sample of a study of cytomegalovirus exposure and HLA in healthy donors. Here immunoSEQ multiplex PCR was the method, and the copy in TCRdb shows in-frame clones only, minus some. This sample has about 160,000 clones, with roughly 79% found just once. The sequencing input was PBMCs. The receptors stem from a woman between 45 and 60 years old in good health and CMV-seronegative. CDR3s include the opening cysteine and the closing phenylalanine or tryptophan. D genes are given only for firm matches. A clone size is listed for some rows: how often the clone was seen (once, few, many), or a class if it is expanded.

v_call: TRBV9
clone_size: NA
j_call: TRBJ2-5
d_call: TRBD2
cdr3_nt: TGTGCCAGCAGCCCCCGGACTAGCACCGAAGAGACCCAGTACTTC
cdr3_aa: CASSPRTSTEETQYF

v_call: TRBV28
clone_size: NA
j_call: TRBJ2-3
d_call: TRBD2
cdr3_nt: TGTGCCAGCCTAGGCGGGGGGACAGATACGCAGTATTTT
cdr3_aa: CASLGGGTDTQYF

v_call: TRBV5-1
clone_size: NA
j_call: TRBJ1-5
d_call: NA
cdr3_nt: TGCGCCAGCAGCTTGAGGAGAGACCATGATAGCAATCAGCCCCAGCATTTT
cdr3_aa: CASSLRRDHDSNQPQHF

v_call: TRBV7-2
clone_size: NA
j_call: TRBJ1-5
d_call: NA
cdr3_nt: TGTGCCAGCAGTCAACAGCAGGCCCTCAATCAGCCCCAGCATTTT
cdr3_aa: CASSQQQALNQPQHF

v_call: TRBV18
clone_size: NA
j_call: TRBJ1-2
d_call: NA
cdr3_nt: TGTGCCAGCTCACCACGGGGCATAGGCTATGGCTACACCTTC
cdr3_aa: CASSPRGIGYGYTF

v_call: TRBV15
clone_size: NA
j_call: TRBJ2-7
d_call: TRBD1
cdr3_nt: TGTGCCACCAGCACTATCTACAGGGGCTCTGGCTACGAGCAGTACTTC
cdr3_aa: CATSTIYRGSGYEQYF

v_call: TRBV28
clone_size: NA
j_call: TRBJ1-4
d_call: NA
cdr3_nt: TGTGCCAGCAGTTTACGTAATGAAAAACTGTTTTTT
cdr3_aa: CASSLRNEKLFF

v_call: TRBV19
clone_size: few
j_call: TRBJ2-1
d_call: NA
cdr3_nt: TGTGCCAGTAGTTGGAGGGGGCAGGATGAGCAGTTCTTC
cdr3_aa: CASSWRGQDEQFF

v_call: TRBV7-2
clone_size: NA
j_call: TRBJ1-3
d_call: NA
cdr3_nt: TGTGCCAGCAGCTTGATCGGTGGAAACACCATATATTTT
cdr3_aa: CASSLIGGNTIYF

v_call: TRBV9
clone_size: NA
j_call: TRBJ2-3
d_call: TRBD2
cdr3_nt: TGTGCCAGCAGCTCCAGCCTAGCGGGGGGGTCAGATACGCAGTATTTT
cdr3_aa: CASSSSLAGGSDTQYF

v_call: TRBV7-2
clone_size: NA
j_call: TRBJ2-7
d_call: TRBD1
cdr3_nt: TGTGCCAGCAGCTTCCCGGGACAGCCTAGCTACGAGCAGTACTTC
cdr3_aa: CASSFPGQPSYEQYF

v_call: TRBV27
clone_size: NA
j_call: TRBJ2-7
d_call: NA
cdr3_nt: TGTGCCAGCAGTTTCAGGCTGACATCCTACGAGCAGTACTTC
cdr3_aa: CASSFRLTSYEQYF

v_call: TRBV6-6
clone_size: NA
j_call: TRBJ1-1
d_call: NA
cdr3_nt: TGTGCCAGCGCGAAGGGAGAGAAGACTGAAGCTTTCTTT
cdr3_aa: CASAKGEKTEAFF

v_call: TRBV5-1
clone_size: once
j_call: TRBJ1-6
d_call: TRBD1
cdr3_nt: TGCGCCAGCAGACCGGACAGGGGAGGACCCCTCCACTTT
cdr3_aa: CASRPDRGGPLHF

v_call: TRBV29-1
clone_size: NA
j_call: TRBJ1-1
d_call: NA
cdr3_nt: TGCAGCGTTGAGTTGAGGGGGAATGCTGAAGCTTTCTTT
cdr3_aa: CSVELRGNAEAFF

v_call: TRBV28
clone_size: NA
j_call: TRBJ2-7
d_call: TRBD2
cdr3_nt: TGTGCCAGCAGTGGACAACTAGCGGGGGCCAGCTACGAGCAGTACTTC
cdr3_aa: CASSGQLAGASYEQYF

v_call: TRBV28
clone_size: NA
j_call: TRBJ2-5
d_call: TRBD1
cdr3_nt: TGTGCCAGCAGTAAGAGAGACAGGGAAATGGGTTGGGAGACCCAGTACTTC
cdr3_aa: CASSKRDREMGWETQYF

v_call: TRBV29-1
clone_size: NA
j_call: TRBJ1-5
d_call: NA
cdr3_nt: TGCAGCGTTGAATTCGTGCCAGGGGGCAATCAGCCCCAGCATTTT
cdr3_aa: CSVEFVPGGNQPQHF

v_call: TRBV10-3
clone_size: NA
j_call: TRBJ1-2
d_call: TRBD1
cdr3_nt: TGTGCCATCAGGCCTACTACGACAGGGGGTATTAGCTACACCTTC
cdr3_aa: CAIRPTTTGGISYTF

v_call: TRBV5-8
clone_size: NA
j_call: TRBJ1-2
d_call: NA
cdr3_nt: TGTGCCAGCAGCTTGGGGGACAAGCCCGGAGCTAACTATGGCTACACCTTC
cdr3_aa: CASSLGDKPGANYGYTF

v_call: TRBV29-1
clone_size: NA
j_call: TRBJ2-3
d_call: NA
cdr3_nt: TGCAGCGTTGCTCCTTACACAGATACGCAGTATTTT
cdr3_aa: CSVAPYTDTQYF

v_call: TRBV14
clone_size: NA
j_call: TRBJ1-4
d_call: TRBD1
cdr3_nt: TGTGCCAGCAGCCAGTACCGGGACAGAGTTTCTGAAAAACTGTTTTTT
cdr3_aa: CASSQYRDRVSEKLFF

v_call: TRBV7-9
clone_size: NA
j_call: TRBJ2-5
d_call: TRBD2
cdr3_nt: TGTGCCAGCAGCTTAGGTACGCGGGGGGCGCGACAAGAGACCCAGTACTTC
cdr3_aa: CASSLGTRGARQETQYF

v_call: TRBV29-1
clone_size: NA
j_call: TRBJ1-5
d_call: NA
cdr3_nt: TGCAGCGTTGAAGATTCGGGGGGGTCAGGGCAGCCCCAGCATTTT
cdr3_aa: CSVEDSGGSGQPQHF

v_call: TRBV7-7
clone_size: NA
j_call: TRBJ2-7
d_call: NA
cdr3_nt: TGTGCCAGCAGCTTAGCGGCAGGATCCTACGAGCAGTACTTC
cdr3_aa: CASSLAAGSYEQYF

v_call: TRBV28
clone_size: once
j_call: TRBJ2-5
d_call: TRBD1
cdr3_nt: TGTGCCAGCAGTTCGGGACAGGGGACCCCCTTTGGATTGGTGACCCAGTACTTC
cdr3_aa: CASSSGQGTPFGLVTQYF

v_call: TRBV5-1
clone_size: NA
j_call: TRBJ1-6
d_call: TRBD1
cdr3_nt: TGCGCCAGCTGGACAGGGGGGAATTCACCCCTCCACTTT
cdr3_aa: CASWTGGNSPLHF

v_call: TRBV11-3
clone_size: once
j_call: TRBJ2-3
d_call: TRBD2
cdr3_nt: TGTGCCAGCAGCCCCGGACTAGCGACAAACACAGATACGCAGTATTTT
cdr3_aa: CASSPGLATNTDTQYF

v_call: TRBV5-5
clone_size: NA
j_call: TRBJ2-2
d_call: TRBD2
cdr3_nt: TGTGCCAGCAGCTTGGGTCTAGCGGGAGGGACCGGGGAGCTGTTTTTT
cdr3_aa: CASSLGLAGGTGELFF

v_call: TRBV4-1
clone_size: few
j_call: TRBJ2-1
d_call: TRBD2
cdr3_nt: TGCGCCAGCAGTTCATATAGCGGGAGTAGCTATGAGCAGTTCTTC
cdr3_aa: CASSSYSGSSYEQFF

v_call: TRBV19
clone_size: NA
j_call: TRBJ2-7
d_call: TRBD1
cdr3_nt: TGTGCCAGTAGAGTGACAGGGGGCTCGTACGAGCAGTACTTC
cdr3_aa: CASRVTGGSYEQYF